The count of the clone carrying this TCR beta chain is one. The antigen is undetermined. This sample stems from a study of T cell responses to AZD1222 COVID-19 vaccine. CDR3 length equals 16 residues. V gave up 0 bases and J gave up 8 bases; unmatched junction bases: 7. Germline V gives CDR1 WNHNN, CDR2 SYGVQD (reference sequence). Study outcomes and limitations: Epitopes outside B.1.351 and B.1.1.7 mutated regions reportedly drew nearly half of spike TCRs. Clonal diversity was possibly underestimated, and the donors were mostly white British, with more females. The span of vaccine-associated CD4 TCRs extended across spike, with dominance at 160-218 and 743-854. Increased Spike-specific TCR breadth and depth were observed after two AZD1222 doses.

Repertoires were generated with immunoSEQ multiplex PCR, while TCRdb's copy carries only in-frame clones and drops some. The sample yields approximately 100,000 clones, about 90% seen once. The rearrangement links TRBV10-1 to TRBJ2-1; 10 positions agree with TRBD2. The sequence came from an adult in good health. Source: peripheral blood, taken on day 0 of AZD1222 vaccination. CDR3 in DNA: TGCGCCAGCAGTGAGTCGAAAGCGGGAGGGCGCCATGAGCAGTTCTTC. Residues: CASSESKAGGRHEQFF.